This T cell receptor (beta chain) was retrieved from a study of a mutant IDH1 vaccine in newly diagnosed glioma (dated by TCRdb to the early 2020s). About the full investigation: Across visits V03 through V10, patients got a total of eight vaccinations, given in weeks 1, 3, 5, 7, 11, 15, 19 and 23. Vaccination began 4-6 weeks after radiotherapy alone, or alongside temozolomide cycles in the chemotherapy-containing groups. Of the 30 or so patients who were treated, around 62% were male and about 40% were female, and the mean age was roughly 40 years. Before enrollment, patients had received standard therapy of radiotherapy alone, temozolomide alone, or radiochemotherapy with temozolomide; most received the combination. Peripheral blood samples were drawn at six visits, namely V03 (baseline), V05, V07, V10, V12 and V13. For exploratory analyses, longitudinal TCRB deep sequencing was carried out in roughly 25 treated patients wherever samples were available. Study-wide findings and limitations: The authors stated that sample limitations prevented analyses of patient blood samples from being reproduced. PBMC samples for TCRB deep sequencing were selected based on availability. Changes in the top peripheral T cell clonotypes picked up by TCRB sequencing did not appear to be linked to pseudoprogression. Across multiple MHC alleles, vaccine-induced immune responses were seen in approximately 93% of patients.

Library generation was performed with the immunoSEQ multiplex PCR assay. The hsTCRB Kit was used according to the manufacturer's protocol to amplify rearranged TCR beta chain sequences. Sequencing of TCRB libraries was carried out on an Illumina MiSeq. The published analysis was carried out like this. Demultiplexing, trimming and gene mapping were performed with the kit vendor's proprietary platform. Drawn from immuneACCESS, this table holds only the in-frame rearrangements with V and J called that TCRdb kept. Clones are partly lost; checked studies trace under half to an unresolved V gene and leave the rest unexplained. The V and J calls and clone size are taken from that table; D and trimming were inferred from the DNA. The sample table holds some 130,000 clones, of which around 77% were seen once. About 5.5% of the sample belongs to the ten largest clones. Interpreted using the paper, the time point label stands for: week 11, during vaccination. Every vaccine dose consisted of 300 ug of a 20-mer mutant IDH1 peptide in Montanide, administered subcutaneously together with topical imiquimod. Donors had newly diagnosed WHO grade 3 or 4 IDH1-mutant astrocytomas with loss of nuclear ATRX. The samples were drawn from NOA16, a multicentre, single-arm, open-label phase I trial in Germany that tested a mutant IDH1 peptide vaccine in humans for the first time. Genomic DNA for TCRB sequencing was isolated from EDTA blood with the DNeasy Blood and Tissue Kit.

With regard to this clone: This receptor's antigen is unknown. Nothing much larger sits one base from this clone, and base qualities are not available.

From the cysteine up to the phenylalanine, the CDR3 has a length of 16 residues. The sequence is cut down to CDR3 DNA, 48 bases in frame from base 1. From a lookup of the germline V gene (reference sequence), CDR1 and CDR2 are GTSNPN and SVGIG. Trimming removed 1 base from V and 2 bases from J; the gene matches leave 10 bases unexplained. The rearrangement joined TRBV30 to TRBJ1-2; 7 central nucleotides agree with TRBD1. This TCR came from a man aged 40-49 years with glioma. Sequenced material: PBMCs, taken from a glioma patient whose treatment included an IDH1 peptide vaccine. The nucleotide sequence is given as TGTGCCTGGAGTGCCCGATCGACAGGGAGGAACTATGGCTACACCTTC. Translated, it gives CAWSARSTGRNYGYTF.